This T cell receptor (beta chain) comes out of a study of blood T cell repertoires in COVID-19. Turning to the study itself: Whether acute or convalescent, the COVID-19 samples came from the United States, Italy and Spain. The cDNA or gDNA used as material had been derived from T cells, B-cell-depleted T cells, or PBMCs.

Authors' methods: The authors estimated nucleated cell counts from reference gene primer amplification. Clones were read by immunoSEQ multiplex PCR, and TCRdb kept only the in-frame ones, dropping some. V, J and clone size are those of that table, while D and trimming were read from the DNA. Altogether 150,000 to 200,000 clones are present, around 80% being singletons, with the ten largest covering about 19%. The germline CDR1 and CDR2 sequences are MDHEN and SYDVKM. The V segment lost 5 bases and the J segment 8 bases; nucleotides outside the gene matches: 16. The CDR3 covers 17 residues. This TCR derives from an elderly woman with acute or convalescent COVID-19. Sequencing was done on a sample of peripheral blood. The chain couples TRBV28 to TRBJ1-2; the match to TRBD1 covers 11 bases. CDR3 bases: TGTGCCAGCAGTCTTCGTCTCGGACAGGGGGCCCCGGCCGGCTACACCTTC. Translated: CASSLRLGQGAPAGYTF.